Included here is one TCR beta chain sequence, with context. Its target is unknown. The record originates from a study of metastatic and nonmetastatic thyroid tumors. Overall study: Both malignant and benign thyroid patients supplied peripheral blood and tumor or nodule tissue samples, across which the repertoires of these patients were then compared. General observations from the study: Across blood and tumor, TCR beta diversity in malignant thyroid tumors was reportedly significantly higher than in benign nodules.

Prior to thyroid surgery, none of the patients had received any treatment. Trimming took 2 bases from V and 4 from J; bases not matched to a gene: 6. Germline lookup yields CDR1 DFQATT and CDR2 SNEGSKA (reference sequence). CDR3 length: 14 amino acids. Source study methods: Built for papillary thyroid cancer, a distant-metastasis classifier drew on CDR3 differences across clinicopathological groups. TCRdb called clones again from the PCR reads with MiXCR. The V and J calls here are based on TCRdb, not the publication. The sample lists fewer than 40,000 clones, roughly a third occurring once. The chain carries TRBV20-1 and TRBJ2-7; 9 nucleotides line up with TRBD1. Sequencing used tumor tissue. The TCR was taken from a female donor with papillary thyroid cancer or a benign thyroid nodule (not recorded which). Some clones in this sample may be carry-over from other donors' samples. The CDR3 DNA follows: TGCAGTGCTAGAAAAGGGACAGGGACATACGAGCAGTACTTC. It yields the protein CSARKGTGTYEQYF.